Below, 15 T cell receptor beta chains from the same sample are listed, as sequenced in a study of Graves' ophthalmopathy and Graves' hyperthyroidism. CDR3 regions of TCR beta were amplified from RNA transcripts. HTBI-primed first-round RT-PCR preceded second-round multiplex PCR. MiXCR, run by TCRdb on the multiplex PCR reads, gives a single entry per CDR3 protein. The table records fewer than 650,000 distinct CDR3 sequences, approximately 21% of them present only once. The sample taken for sequencing was peripheral blood. All receptors derive from a woman between 18 and 29 years old with stable Graves' hyperthyroidism. Some clones in this sample may be carry-over from other donors' samples.

This clonotype was picked up many times. The V gene is TRBV6-1, the J gene TRBJ2-7; D perhaps matches TRBD2 (7 bases). The germline V and J ends were trimmed by 9 bases and 2 bases, with 14 bases remaining between them. Germline CDR1 reads MNHNS; CDR2 reads SASEGT. CDR3 size: 13 residues. The CDR3 reads CASHEGGAYEQYF. CDR3 DNA: TGTGCCAGTCACGAAGGGGGGGCCTACGAGCAGTACTTC.

The chain employs TRBV2 and TRBJ2-5; the D is unclear. In germline, CDR1 is SNHLY, CDR2 FYNNEI. V was clipped by 7 bases and J by 7 bases, with 13 bases between them. This CDR3 has 12 amino acids. CDR3 in DNA: TGTGCCAGCAACCCGACCGAAGGGACCCAGTACTTC. Translating it yields CASNPTEGTQYF.

This clonotype has at least ten counts. The genes are TRBV2 and TRBJ1-2; possible D gene TRBD1, 5 bases. The germline V and J ends were trimmed by 6 bases and 4 bases, with 9 bases remaining between them. Germline lookup yields CDR1 SNHLY and CDR2 FYNNEI. This CDR3 has 12 residues. The chain's CDR3 is CASRDMGYGYTF. Here the CDR3 DNA reads TGTGCCAGCAGGGACATGGGCTATGGCTACACCTTC. The variable domain in full, with the rest retrieved from reference TRBV2 and TRBJ1-2, is EPEVTQTPSHQVTQMGQEVILRCVPISNHLYFYWYRQILGQKVEFLVSFYNNEISEKSEIFDDQFSVERPDGSNFTLKIRSTKLEDSAMYFCASRDMGYGYTFGSGTRLTVV.

This chain connects TRBV30 to TRBJ2-7; D uncertain. V shed 7 bases and J shed 1 base, with 14 bases lying between them. The CDR3 is 13 residues long. Per germline, CDR1 GTSNPN and CDR2 SVGIG (reference sequence). The CDR3 bases are TGTGCCTATGAGGACGCGGAATCCTACGAGCAGTACTTC. This encodes CAYEDAESYEQYF.

This clonotype was recorded many times. The chain has TRBV6-1 and TRBJ2-5; D might be TRBD1 (6 bases). CDR1 is MNHNS and CDR2 is SASEGT in the germline V gene. CDR3 length equals 17 residues. V lost 2 bases and J 4 bases, leaving 20 bases between the germline ends. Here the CDR3 DNA reads TGTGCCAGCAGTGAATGGGCCCCAACAGGGACGGCAGAGACCCAGTACTTC. Protein: CASSEWAPTGTAETQYF.

This clonotype was found many times. V and J are TRBV5-1 and TRBJ1-2, with 7 bases matching TRBD1. The V gene end was trimmed by 0 bases and the J gene end by 8 bases; junction bases not matched to a gene: 4. Germline V gene sequence: CDR1 SGHRS, CDR2 YFSETQ. The CDR3 is 13 residues long. The CDR3 DNA follows: TGCGCCAGCAGCTTGGAGGGGGCAGAAGGCTACACCTTC. It yields the protein CASSLEGAEGYTF.

Here the CDR3 DNA reads TGCGCCAGCAGTCCGGACTGGAGCCCTAAGGATACGCAGTATTTT. Protein product: CASSPDWSPKDTQYF. V gene TRBV5-1 combines with J gene TRBJ2-3; a possible D gene is TRBD2 (5 bases). V gave up 5 bases and J gave up 6 bases, with 19 bases separating them. Germline values: CDR1 SGHRS, CDR2 YFSETQ. There are 15 residues in the CDR3.

This clonotype was recorded many times. The V gene is TRBV30, the J gene TRBJ2-7; TRBD1 aligns across 9 bases. This CDR3 region has 14 residues. J gave up 5 bases and V 3 bases, and 8 bases lay outside the gene matches. Germline V gene lookup returns CDR1 GTSNPN and CDR2 SVGIG (reference sequence). This CDR3 is CAWRAGQGKNEQYF. Written as DNA, the CDR3 is TGTGCCTGGAGGGCTGGACAGGGGAAAAACGAGCAGTACTTC.

The chain employs TRBV28 and TRBJ2-5, with D possibly being TRBD1 (5 bases). V shed 5 bases and J shed 5 bases, with 12 bases lying between them. The germline CDR1 and CDR2 sequences are MDHEN and SYDVKM. The CDR3 runs to 13 residues. The CDR3 sequence: CASSPREFETQYF. DNA for the CDR3: TGTGCCAGCAGTCCCAGGGAATTCGAGACCCAGTACTTC.

At least ten counts were recorded for this clonotype. The J gene is TRBJ2-7, the V gene TRBV7-9; D may be TRBD1 or TRBD2 (5 bases each). This CDR3 is built from 14 residues. The V gene's germline CDR1 is SEHNR and CDR2 FQNEAQ (reference sequence). V was cut by 0 bases and J by 4 bases, with 10 bases left in between. CDR3 protein: CASSLAYRRYEQYF. In nucleotides, the CDR3 is TGTGCCAGCAGCTTAGCCTACAGGAGGTACGAGCAGTACTTC. The full variable domain, completed using reference TRBV7-9 and TRBJ2-7, is DTGVSQNPRHKITKRGQNVTFRCDPISEHNRLYWYRQTLGQGPEFLTYFQNEAQLEKSRLLSDRFSAERPKGSFSTLEIQRTEQGDSAMYLCASSLAYRRYEQYFGPGTRLTVT.

This clonotype was recorded a few times. CDR3 sequence (DNA): TGTGCCAGCAGCGACCTAGGGACGCACCAAGAGACCCAGTACTTC. Translating gives CASSDLGTHQETQYF. V usage is TRBV7-9 and J usage is TRBJ2-5; D may match TRBD1 or TRBD2 (5 bases each). Germline V gives CDR1 SEHNR, CDR2 FQNEAQ (reference sequence). This CDR3 has 15 residues. V dropped 5 bases and J dropped 0 bases, with 13 bases sitting between them.

The gene calls are TRBV30 and TRBJ2-7; 7 nucleotides match TRBD2. The CDR3 loop spans 18 amino acids. The ends lost 5 bases at V and 6 bases at J; junction bases unmatched: 25. CDR1 and CDR2 (germline): GTSNPN, SVGIG (reference sequence). The CDR3, as DNA: TGTGCCTGGGGGAACCCTCGACTTCAGCGGCCATCTAGCGGCGAGCAGTACTTC. As protein: CAWGNPRLQRPSSGEQYF.

The chain links TRBV15 to TRBJ2-5; D not resolved. Germline assignment: CDR1 LNHNV and CDR2 YYDKDF (reference sequence). CDR3 length: 15 amino acids. Deletions cut 0 bases from V and 5 bases from J, with 13 bases between. Here the CDR3 reads CATSRDSPKRETQYF. DNA for the CDR3: TGTGCCACCAGCAGAGATTCGCCAAAAAGGGAGACCCAGTACTTC. Based on the CDR3 plus reference TRBV15 and TRBJ2-5, the full variable domain is DAMVIQNPRYQVTQFGKPVTLSCSQTLNHNVMYWYQQKSSQAPKLLFHYYDKDFNNEADTPDNFQSRRPNTSFCFLDIRSPGLGDTAMYLCATSRDSPKRETQYFGPGTRLLVL.

This clonotype was observed many times. The V gene is TRBV20-1, the J gene TRBJ1-2, with TRBD1 matching 7 bases. The germline CDR1 and CDR2 sequences are DFQATT and SNEGSKA (reference sequence). The CDR3 contains 14 residues. Unmatched junction bases numbered 6, after V lost 3 bases and J lost 2 bases. CDR3 in amino acids: CSARHKQGNYGYTF. The CDR3 DNA reads as TGCAGTGCTAGGCACAAACAGGGGAACTATGGCTACACCTTC.

This clonotype has a count of ten or more. The chain couples TRBV11-2 to TRBJ2-5; D is unclear. V lost 7 bases and J 0 bases, leaving 12 bases between the germline ends. Germline V gene data show CDR1 as SGHAT and CDR2 as FQNNGV. The CDR3 has 14 residues. As DNA, the CDR3 is TGTGCCAGCACTATTTCCAGGTACCAAGAGACCCAGTACTTC. This sequence encodes CASTISRYQETQYF. The full variable domain, its missing parts supplied by reference TRBV11-2 and TRBJ2-5, is EAGVAQSPRYKIIEKRQSVAFWCNPISGHATLYWYQQILGQGPKLLIQFQNNGVVDDSQLPKDRFSAERLKGVDSTLKIQPAKLEDSAVYLCASTISRYQETQYFGPGTRLLVL.